The entry that follows covers one T cell receptor beta chain sequence. Per germline, CDR1 SEHNR and CDR2 FQNEAQ (reference sequence). This CDR3 has 14 amino acids. V was trimmed by 3 bases and J by 4 bases, leaving 10 bases between them. This entry is derived from a study of control samples from healthy donors and cancer patients. Profiled with immunoSEQ multiplex PCR; TCRdb holds only in-frame clones, not every one. Of about 86,000 clones detected, roughly 93% appear once; the ten largest clones hold around 1.5%. Sequenced: blood. This receptor was taken from a woman aged 25-40 years in good health. The chain links TRBV7-9 to TRBJ1-3, with D tentatively TRBD1 (6 bases). DNA for the CDR3: TGTGCCAGCAGCTTTACAGGGTCAGGAAACACCATATATTTT. Translating gives CASSFTGSGNTIYF.